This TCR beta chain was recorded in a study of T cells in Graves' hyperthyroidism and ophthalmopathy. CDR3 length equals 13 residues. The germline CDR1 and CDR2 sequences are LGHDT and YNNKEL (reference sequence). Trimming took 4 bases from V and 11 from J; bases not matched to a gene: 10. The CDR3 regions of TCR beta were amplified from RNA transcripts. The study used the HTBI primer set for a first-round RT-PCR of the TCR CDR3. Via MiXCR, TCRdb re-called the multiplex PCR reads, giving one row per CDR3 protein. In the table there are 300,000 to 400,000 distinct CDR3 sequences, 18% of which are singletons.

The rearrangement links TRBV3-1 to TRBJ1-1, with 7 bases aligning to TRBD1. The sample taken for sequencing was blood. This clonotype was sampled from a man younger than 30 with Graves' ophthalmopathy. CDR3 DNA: TGTGCCAGCAGCCGGGGGGAGACAGGGCGGGCTTTCTTT. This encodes CASSRGETGRAFF.